The rows below give T cell receptor beta chains drawn from one sample of a study of control samples from healthy donors and cancer patients. TCRdb keeps only in-frame clones here, not all; method: immunoSEQ multiplex PCR. The sample shows about 150,000 clones, roughly nine tenths of them seen only once. The sample was blood. The receptors derive from a man aged 25-40 years in good health. Each CDR3 is given with its conserved first and last residue. The D gene is left open where the match is weak. The size entry is marked missing in some rows and otherwise reads once, few, many or a size class.

clone_size | d_call | j_call | v_call | cdr3_aa | cdr3_nt
once | . | TRBJ2-1 | TRBV5-4 | CASSFAFLGVQGKVDEQFF | TGTGCCAGCAGCTTTGCCTTTCTCGGGGTCCAGGGGAAAGTCGATGAGCAGTTCTTC
. | . | TRBJ2-3 | TRBV15 | CATSRDQRILGTDTQYF | TGTGCCACCAGCAGAGATCAGCGGATCTTGGGCACAGATACGCAGTATTTT
. | . | TRBJ1-4 | TRBV3-1/TRBV3-2 | CASSLDATNEKLFF | TGTGCCAGCAGCCTGGATGCAACTAATGAAAAACTGTTTTTT
. | . | TRBJ2-7 | TRBV9 | CASSAHAAGKGVAQYF | TGTGCCAGCAGCGCTCACGCGGCAGGCAAGGGGGTAGCGCAGTACTTC
. | TRBD2 | TRBJ2-1 | TRBV27 | CASSRLTSGSIDEQFF | TGTGCCAGCAGTCGCCTAACTAGCGGGAGTATCGATGAGCAGTTCTTC
. | . | TRBJ2-3 | TRBV15 | CATGAGPDTQYF | TGTGCCACCGGGGCGGGGCCAGATACGCAGTATTTT
. | . | TRBJ1-5 | TRBV6-5 | CASSYSQGGNQPQHF | TGTGCCAGCAGTTACTCACAGGGAGGCAATCAGCCCCAGCATTTT
. | TRBD1 | TRBJ2-1 | TRBV19 | CASTHGAQGFLNNEQFF | TGTGCCAGTACCCATGGCGCACAGGGGTTTTTGAACAATGAGCAGTTCTTC
. | TRBD1 | TRBJ1-1 | TRBV19 | CASRSGTGESEAFF | TGTGCCAGCCGTTCCGGGACAGGGGAATCTGAAGCTTTCTTT
. | TRBD2 | TRBJ2-2 | TRBV2 | CATRLAGVKTGELFF | TGTGCCACCCGACTAGCGGGAGTAAAGACCGGGGAGCTGTTTTTT
. | . | TRBJ1-1 | TRBV7-9 | CASSLAGTQRAFF | TGTGCCAGCAGCTTAGCCGGGACCCAAAGAGCTTTCTTT
. | . | TRBJ2-7 | TRBV19 | CASSGGPSSYEQYF | TGTGCCAGTAGTGGTGGTCCGAGCTCCTACGAGCAGTACTTC
. | . | TRBJ2-1 | TRBV9 | CASTPGRQNYNEQFF | TGTGCCAGCACCCCTGGGAGGCAAAACTACAATGAGCAGTTCTTC
. | . | TRBJ2-1 | TRBV19 | CASSPPGRPTWEQFF | TGTGCCAGTAGCCCGCCGGGACGGCCGACATGGGAGCAGTTCTTC
. | . | TRBJ1-2 | TRBV11-2 | CASSLPRAGGYTF | TGTGCCAGCAGCTTGCCCAGGGCCGGTGGCTACACCTTC
. | . | TRBJ1-1 | TRBV27 | CASSPHQVNTEAFF | TGTGCCAGCAGTCCCCATCAGGTAAACACTGAAGCTTTCTTT
. | . | TRBJ2-1 | TRBV9 | CASSEPGQEDEQFF | TGTGCCAGCAGCGAACCGGGACAAGAGGATGAGCAGTTCTTC
. | . | TRBJ1-2 | TRBV4-3 | CASSQDWAADYGYTF | TGCGCCAGCAGCCAAGATTGGGCGGCAGACTATGGCTACACCTTC
. | . | TRBJ1-2 | TRBV5-6 | CASSFEAVGYTF | TGTGCCAGCAGCTTTGAGGCGGTGGGCTACACCTTC
. | TRBD2 | TRBJ2-5 | TRBV6-2/TRBV6-3 | CASSFLAGDGTQYF | TGTGCCAGCAGTTTCCTAGCGGGAGACGGGACCCAGTACTTC
once | TRBD1 | TRBJ1-4 | TRBV6-1 | CASSDPLVDWDRNEKLFF | TGTGCCAGCAGTGACCCTCTCGTCGACTGGGACAGGAATGAAAAACTGTTTTTT
. | . | TRBJ2-3 | TRBV11-2 | CASSLDHGGTDTQYF | TGTGCCAGCAGCTTAGATCATGGGGGCACAGATACGCAGTATTTT
. | . | TRBJ1-6 | TRBV5-4 | CASSLQGPRSPLHF | TGTGCCAGCAGCTTGCAGGGACCCCGTTCACCCCTCCACTTT
. | . | TRBJ2-1 | TRBV7-2 | CASSPQVDEQFF | TGTGCCAGCAGCCCCCAAGTTGATGAGCAGTTCTTC
. | . | TRBJ1-3 | TRBV7-8 | CASSSGTIGNTIYF | TGTGCCAGCAGCTCCGGGACTATCGGAAACACCATATATTTT
. | . | TRBJ2-3 | TRBV7-3 | CASSLSPRDTQYF | TGTGCCAGCAGCTTAAGCCCTCGGGATACGCAGTATTTT
. | . | TRBJ1-1 | TRBV6-5 | CASSYTGGASDTEAFF | TGTGCCAGCAGTTACACTGGGGGGGCCTCAGACACTGAAGCTTTCTTT
once | . | TRBJ2-7 | TRBV4-3 | CASSQAQGPYEQYF | TGCGCCAGCAGCCAAGCTCAGGGGCCTTACGAGCAGTACTTC
once | TRBD1 | TRBJ1-5 | TRBV19 | CASTPTGLVNQPQHF | TGTGCCAGTACCCCGACAGGGTTGGTCAATCAGCCCCAGCATTTT
. | TRBD2 | TRBJ2-1 | TRBV7-3 | CASSLRNGGYNEQFF | TGTGCCAGCAGCTTAAGGAACGGGGGGTACAATGAGCAGTTCTTC
once | . | TRBJ2-5 | TRBV12-3/TRBV12-4 | CASTNQETQYF | TGTGCCAGCACAAATCAAGAGACCCAGTACTTC
. | . | TRBJ1-4 | TRBV19 | CASSPYLETNEKLFF | TGTGCCAGTAGTCCCTATCTGGAAACTAATGAAAAACTGTTTTTT
. | TRBD2 | TRBJ2-7 | TRBV6-5 | CASSYSRLAESYEQYF | TGTGCCAGCAGTTACTCGAGGCTAGCGGAGTCCTACGAGCAGTACTTC
. | . | TRBJ1-1 | TRBV3-1/TRBV3-2 | CASSRAGFEAFF | TGTGCCAGCAGCCGAGCGGGGTTCGAAGCTTTCTTT
few | . | TRBJ1-1 | TRBV6-2/TRBV6-3 | CASSYSGPGVTEAFF | TGTGCCAGCAGTTACTCAGGCCCCGGGGTCACTGAAGCTTTCTTT
once | TRBD1 | TRBJ1-6 | TRBV30 | CAWTGTGAGPLHF | TGTGCCTGGACGGGGACAGGGGCCGGACCCCTCCACTTT
once | TRBD2 | TRBJ2-5 | TRBV30 | CAWSVGTSGGGAQYF | TGTGCCTGGAGTGTGGGGACTAGCGGGGGAGGGGCCCAGTACTTC
. | . | TRBJ2-7 | TRBV6-6 | CASSYTHRNYEQYF | TGTGCCAGCAGTTATACTCACAGAAACTACGAGCAGTACTTC
. | TRBD2 | TRBJ2-7 | TRBV4-2 | CASSQALAGGYEQYF | TGTGCCAGCAGCCAAGCACTAGCGGGGGGCTACGAGCAGTACTTC
. | . | TRBJ1-1 | TRBV9 | CASTRVGFMNTEAFF | TGTGCCAGCACCCGAGTGGGCTTCATGAACACTGAAGCTTTCTTT
. | TRBD1 | TRBJ1-1 | TRBV29-1 | CSIETQGGAFF | TGCAGCATCGAAACGCAGGGGGGAGCTTTCTTT
. | . | TRBJ1-1 | TRBV24-1 | CATSDSNSDLSTEAFF | TGTGCCACCAGTGATTCAAACTCGGACCTGAGCACTGAAGCTTTCTTT
once | . | TRBJ1-1 | TRBV6-5 | CASSYRVNTEAFF | TGTGCCAGCAGTTACAGAGTGAACACTGAAGCTTTCTTT
. | TRBD1 | TRBJ1-2 | TRBV7-2 | CASSSGQLYGYTF | TGTGCCAGCAGCTCGGGACAGCTCTATGGCTACACCTTC
. | TRBD1 | TRBJ2-2 | TRBV30 | CAWKRTGSGELFF | TGTGCCTGGAAAAGGACAGGGTCCGGGGAGCTGTTTTTT
. | TRBD2 | TRBJ2-7 | TRBV4-3 | CASSQGVGTSGSFHSYEQYF | TGCGCCAGCAGCCAAGGGGTGGGGACTAGCGGGAGCTTTCACTCCTACGAGCAGTACTTC
. | TRBD1 | TRBJ1-5 | TRBV7-2 | CASSLAGTGGRYSNQPQHF | TGTGCCAGCAGCTTAGCTGGGACAGGTGGCCGGTATAGCAATCAGCCCCAGCATTTT
. | TRBD1 | TRBJ1-2 | TRBV9 | CASSASQTGDYGYTF | TGTGCCAGCAGCGCCTCTCAGACAGGGGACTATGGCTACACCTTC
. | TRBD1 | TRBJ1-2 | TRBV11-3 | CASRSSRQGENGYTF | TGTGCCAGCAGATCCTCGCGACAGGGGGAGAATGGCTACACCTTC
. | . | TRBJ2-1 | TRBV24-1 | CATSDLSLPYNEQFF | TGTGCCACCAGTGATTTGTCTCTACCGTACAATGAGCAGTTCTTC
. | TRBD1 | TRBJ1-2 | TRBV27 | CASSLSAGTGYGYTF | TGTGCCAGCAGTTTATCGGCCGGGACAGGGTATGGCTACACCTTC
few | . | TRBJ1-1 | TRBV6-2/TRBV6-3 | CASSYNAGGPDTEAFF | TGTGCCAGCAGTTACAATGCGGGGGGGCCGGACACTGAAGCTTTCTTT
. | . | TRBJ1-1 | TRBV19 | CASSIEAYTEAFF | TGTGCCAGTAGTATAGAGGCGTACACTGAAGCTTTCTTT
. | TRBD1 | TRBJ2-3 | TRBV6-5 | CASSRQGANTDTQYF | TGTGCCAGCAGTCGACAGGGGGCCAACACAGATACGCAGTATTTT